The present TCR beta chain was sequenced within a study of shared clonotypes between healthy human individuals. Study-wide results and limits: It was observed that roughly 5.4% of naive CD4 clonotypes were shared across several donors.

Repertoires were generated with immunoSEQ multiplex PCR, while TCRdb's copy carries only in-frame clones and drops some. The sample includes 330,000 or so clones, less than 85% of them seen just once. Comment on this clone: Its antigen is not known.

The CDR3 runs to 13 residues. The V and J ends lost 2 bases and 4 bases respectively, with 5 bases between them. Germline CDR1 reads PRHDT; CDR2 reads FYEKMQ (reference sequence). This TCR derives from a man aged 25 to 40 in good health. Sequencing was carried out using memory CD4+ T cells sorted from blood. Subset reported: CD45RA-negative fraction. The chain combines TRBV13 with TRBJ1-4; D uncertain. Here the CDR3 reads CASSLRINEKLFF. The CDR3 DNA is TGTGCCAGCAGCTTACGGATTAATGAAAAACTGTTTTTT.